This passage covers 21 T cell receptor beta chains from one sample sequenced in a study of blood T cells in healthy people across ages. Together with a sample-barcoded 5' primer, a J-beta primer mix was included in a second PCR lasting about 6 to 11 cycles. One entry per CDR3 protein, called by TCRdb with MiXCR from the 5' RACE reads. The sample has under 2 million distinct CDR3 sequences; roughly a third are singletons. Material for sequencing was blood. These receptor sequences come from a woman aged 25-40 years in good health.

V gene TRBV19 combines with J gene TRBJ1-1, with unresolved D. V dropped 5 bases and J dropped 4 bases, with 11 bases sitting between them. Germline loops: CDR1 LNHDA, CDR2 SQIVND (reference sequence). The CDR3 length is 13 residues. CDR3 residues: CASSLERCTEAFF. Here the CDR3 DNA reads TGTGCCAGTAGTCTCGAGAGATGCACTGAAGCTTTCTTT.

To note about this clonotype: A far larger clone is just one base off, so this is likely a read error. This chain uses TRBV27 with TRBJ2-7, with 11 bases lining up with TRBD2. The CDR3 has 14 residues. CDR1 MNHEY and CDR2 SMNVEV come from the germline V gene (reference sequence). CDR3 nucleotides: TGTGTCAGCAGTTCCGGGACTAGCGGCTACGAGCAGTACTTC. Translation gives CVSSSGTSGYEQYF.

J is TRBJ2-7 and V is TRBV10-2; D is unresolved. Germline V gives CDR1 WSHSY, CDR2 SAAADI. The CDR3 covers 14 residues. Trimming pared 0 bases from V and 3 bases from J, leaving 9 bases between. CDR3 residues: CASSESGFLYEQYF. In DNA form, the CDR3 reads TGCGCCAGCAGTGAGTCAGGGTTCCTCTACGAGCAGTACTTC.

Notes on this clonotype: One junction end does not reproduce the germline sequence, and a read error may be involved. The V and J genes are TRBV7-8 and TRBJ2-1; 7 positions match TRBD1. This CDR3 has 19 amino acids. CDR1 is SGHVS and CDR2 is FQNEAQ in the germline V gene. This chain's CDR3 is CTSSLGRPGTAIFTNEQFF. In DNA form, the CDR3 reads TGTACCAGCAGCTTGGGCAGACCCGGGACAGCCATTTTTACCAATGAGCAGTTCTTC.

The chain couples TRBV3-1 to TRBJ1-2, with D possibly matching TRBD1 (5 bases). Trimming pared 3 bases from V and 5 bases from J, leaving 13 bases between. CDR1 and CDR2 (germline): LGHDT, YNNKEL (reference sequence). CDR3 length: 14 residues. The DNA for the CDR3 is TGTGCCAGCAGCCATGGGGGAACTCCGTATGGCTACACCTTC. Protein: CASSHGGTPYGYTF.

This clonotype was detected many times. The CDR3 DNA is TGCAGTGCTAGAGATCGGGACAGAACCTACGAGCAGTACTTC. Translation: CSARDRDRTYEQYF. The V and J genes are TRBV20-1 and TRBJ2-7; 7 bases agree with TRBD1. Trimming at V came to 0 bases and at J to 2 bases, leaving 4 bases not matched to a gene. Germline CDR1 and CDR2: DFQATT and SNEGSKA (reference sequence). This CDR3 contains 14 residues.

A few counts support this clonotype. The genes are TRBV5-1 and TRBJ2-5, with TRBD2 identical over 13 bases. The V segment lost 6 bases and the J segment 2 bases; nucleotides outside the gene matches: 7. CDR3 length: 16 amino acids. Germline lookup yields CDR1 SGHRS and CDR2 YFSETQ. CDR3 region: CASTKTGLAGQETQYF. As DNA, the CDR3 is TGCGCCAGCACCAAGACGGGACTAGCGGGGCAAGAGACCCAGTACTTC.

This clonotype was seen more than once but under ten times. Germline is not matched at one junction end, which may reflect a read error. The V and J genes are TRBV4-1 and TRBJ2-5; D remains ambiguous. The CDR3 runs to 15 residues. Looked up from germline, CDR1 is MGHRA and CDR2 is YSYEKL. The CDR3 is CTSTENWALQETQYF. CDR3 bases: TGCACCAGCACCGAAAATTGGGCGTTACAAGAGACCCAGTACTTC.

This clonotype was detected many times. V and J are TRBV29-1 and TRBJ2-3, with D possibly matching TRBD1 (5 bases). The germline V and J ends were trimmed by 1 base and 3 bases, with 8 bases remaining between them. CDR1 is SQVTM and CDR2 is ANQGSEA in the germline V gene. The CDR3 loop spans 13 amino acids. The CDR3 DNA reads as TGCAGCGTTGAAGGGGGCTCAACAGATACGCAGTATTTT. It encodes CSVEGGSTDTQYF.

The rearrangement uses TRBV11-2 and TRBJ1-1; the match to TRBD1 covers 10 bases. CDR1 and CDR2 from the germline V gene are SGHAT and FQNNGV. The CDR3 spans 15 residues. Trimming removed 5 bases from V and 4 bases from J; junction bases left unmatched: 7. The CDR3 bases are TGTGCCAGCAGCCAGGGACAGGGGATTGGCACTGAAGCTTTCTTT. Protein product: CASSQGQGIGTEAFF.

In DNA, the CDR3 is TGTGCCTGGAGTATCCGGGCGGCTTCGCAGTACTTC. Its protein product is CAWSIRAASQYF. This chain uses TRBV30 with TRBJ2-7; D remains unclear. Germline V gene lookup returns CDR1 GTSNPN and CDR2 SVGIG (reference sequence). Trimming stripped 2 bases from V and 9 bases from J, with 14 bases between. The CDR3 extends over 12 amino acids.

The chain links TRBV7-2 to TRBJ1-6; D is undetermined. Germline CDR1 is SGHTA and CDR2 is FQGNSA. The CDR3 sequence is 16 residues long. V was trimmed by 5 bases and J by 0 bases, leaving 11 bases between them. CDR3 loop: CASSPDMSSYNSPLHF. In DNA, the CDR3 is TGTGCCAGCAGCCCAGACATGAGCTCCTATAATTCACCCCTCCACTTT.

The chain recombines TRBV3-1 with TRBJ2-3; TRBD1 matches 7 bases. Germline V gene data show CDR1 as LGHDT and CDR2 as YNNKEL (reference sequence). The CDR3 spans 14 residues. V shed 1 base, J shed 3 bases, and the junction held 1 base outside the gene matches. This CDR3 is CASSQVTGTDTQYF. The CDR3 coding sequence is TGTGCCAGCAGCCAAGTGACAGGGACAGATACGCAGTATTTT.

The chain recombines TRBV10-3 with TRBJ1-5; a weak D match, TRBD1 (5 bases). Per germline, CDR1 ENHRY and CDR2 SYGVKD. This CDR3 contains 13 residues. Trimming took 10 bases from V and 3 from J, leaving 13 bases between them. The CDR3 loop reads CATRGGYNQPQHF. Written as DNA, the CDR3 is TGTGCCACGAGGGGTGGGTACAATCAGCCCCAGCATTTT.

The gene calls are TRBV4-1 and TRBJ2-1; TRBD2 aligns across 10 bases. This CDR3 contains 16 residues. The junction had 5 bases not matched to a gene; V was cut back by 2 bases and J by 4 bases. The germline V gene encodes CDR1 MGHRA and CDR2 YSYEKL. The chain's CDR3 is CASSQKYSGRYNEQFF. CDR3 sequence (DNA): TGCGCCAGCAGCCAAAAGTATAGCGGGAGGTACAATGAGCAGTTCTTC.

The rearrangement joins TRBV28 to TRBJ2-5, with 7 bases identical to TRBD1. Trimming at V came to 7 bases and at J to 5 bases, leaving 10 bases not matched to a gene. There are 14 residues in the CDR3. Germline V gene data show CDR1 as MDHEN and CDR2 as SYDVKM. CDR3 protein: CASITDRTGETQYF. The CDR3 bases are TGTGCCAGCATAACGGACAGGACGGGCGAGACCCAGTACTTC.

Only a few counts were recorded for this clonotype. The V call is TRBV5-1, the J call TRBJ2-5; 7 bases line up with TRBD1. CDR1 and CDR2 (germline): SGHRS, YFSETQ. V was clipped by 1 base and J by 1 base; unmatched bases: 4. The CDR3 has 15 residues. CDR3 sequence reads: CASSLPTGAQETQYF. CDR3 bases: TGCGCCAGCAGCTTGCCCACAGGGGCCCAAGAGACCCAGTACTTC.

The rearrangement joins TRBV10-3 to TRBJ2-7; D unresolved. The ends were cut back, 3 bases at V and 5 bases at J, with 5 bases in the middle. Germline V gene sequence: CDR1 ENHRY, CDR2 SYGVKD. The CDR3 is made up of 11 amino acids. The CDR3 loop is CAISDLHEQYF. DNA for the CDR3: TGTGCCATCAGTGACCTCCACGAGCAGTACTTC.

V and J are TRBV20-1 and TRBJ2-1; possibly TRBD1 for D (6 bases). Germline values: CDR1 DFQATT, CDR2 SNEGSKA (reference sequence). The V gene lost 0 bases and the J gene lost 7 bases, with 19 bases spanning the gap. The CDR3 runs to 16 residues. CDR3 in DNA: TGCAGTGCTAGAGACCCCGGGTCAGGGGTTCGGAATGAGCAGTTCTTC. This codes for CSARDPGSGVRNEQFF.

The J gene is TRBJ2-7, the V gene TRBV29-1, with 9 bases fitting TRBD1. V lost 4 bases and J lost 3; bases outside the gene matches: 10. The CDR3 is 15 amino acids. CDR1 is SQVTM and CDR2 is ANQGSEA in the germline V gene. Written as DNA, the CDR3 is TGCAGCGTTGTCCTCAAAGGGACAGGGAGCTACGAGCAGTACTTC. Its protein product is CSVVLKGTGSYEQYF.

This sequence joins TRBV27 and TRBJ2-7; tentatively, D is TRBD2 (7 bases). Trimming took 2 bases from V and 4 from J, leaving 21 bases between them. This CDR3 has 17 amino acids. Germline V gene lookup returns CDR1 MNHEY and CDR2 SMNVEV (reference sequence). The CDR3 DNA sequence: TGTGCCAGCAGTTTAATACCCCTCCGGGGGGCGAGATACGAGCAGTACTTC. Amino acid sequence: CASSLIPLRGARYEQYF.